This T cell receptor (beta chain) was identified during a study of molecular identifiers for immune sequencing clone quantification. TCRdb re-called the PCR reads with MiXCR, one entry per CDR3 protein. The sample consists of around 89,000 distinct CDR3 sequences, around 17% of them appearing once. This clonotype was picked up many times. V was cut by 3 bases and J by 2 bases, with 7 bases left in between. The CDR3 sequence is 13 residues long. Per germline, CDR1 LGHDT and CDR2 YNNKEL (reference sequence). The clonotype originates from a human donor in good health. Some libraries in this study had Jurkat cell RNA spiked in. The sample consisted of naive CD8+ T cells from blood, with Jurkat cell RNA spiked in. Subset defined: FACS-sorted CD8+CD4-CCR7+CD45RA+ naive T cells. This rearrangement joins TRBV3-1 to TRBJ2-5; no clear D. The CDR3 region is CASSQSVQETQYF. The CDR3 bases are TGTGCCAGCAGCCAGTCGGTGCAAGAGACCCAGTACTTC.